Only a few counts were recorded for the clone carrying this T cell receptor beta chain. This sample is drawn from a study of blood T cells in healthy people across ages. Russia was home to the donors, healthy Caucasian individuals aged about 6 to 100. Through a sample-barcoded 5' primer and a J-beta primer mix, a second PCR was run for roughly 6 to 11 cycles. All cDNA molecules were each tagged by a template-switch adaptor with 12 random nucleotides. MiXCR, applied by TCRdb to the 5' RACE reads, yields one record per CDR3 protein. The repertoire holds approximately 810,000 distinct CDR3 sequences, with roughly 26% as singletons. V dropped 3 bases and J dropped 0 bases, with 7 bases sitting between them. The CDR3 sequence is 15 residues long. Germline V gives CDR1 SGDLS, CDR2 YYNGEE.

This TCR came from a woman of 80 years or more in good health. The sample taken for sequencing was blood. The chain employs TRBV9 and TRBJ1-6, with no clear D. The CDR3 reads CASSASSSYNSPLHF. Here the CDR3 DNA reads TGTGCCAGCAGCGCCTCAAGCTCCTATAATTCACCCCTCCACTTT.